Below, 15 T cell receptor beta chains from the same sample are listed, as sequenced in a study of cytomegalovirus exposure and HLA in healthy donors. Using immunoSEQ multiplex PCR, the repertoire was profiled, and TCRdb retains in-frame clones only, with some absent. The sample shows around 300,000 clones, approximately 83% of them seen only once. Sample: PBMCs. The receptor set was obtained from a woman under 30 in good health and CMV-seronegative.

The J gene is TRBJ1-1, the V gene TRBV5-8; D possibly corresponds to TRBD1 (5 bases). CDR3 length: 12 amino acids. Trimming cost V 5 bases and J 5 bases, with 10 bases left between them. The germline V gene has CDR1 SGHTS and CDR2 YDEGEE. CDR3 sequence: CASSYGGTEAFF. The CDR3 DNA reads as TGTGCCAGCAGTTACGGGGGAACTGAAGCTTTCTTT.

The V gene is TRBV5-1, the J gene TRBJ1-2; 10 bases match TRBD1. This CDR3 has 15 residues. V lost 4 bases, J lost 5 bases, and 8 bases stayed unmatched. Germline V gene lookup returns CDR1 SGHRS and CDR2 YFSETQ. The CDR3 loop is CASSQGQGPAYGYTF. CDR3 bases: TGCGCCAGCAGCCAGGGACAGGGGCCCGCTTATGGCTACACCTTC.

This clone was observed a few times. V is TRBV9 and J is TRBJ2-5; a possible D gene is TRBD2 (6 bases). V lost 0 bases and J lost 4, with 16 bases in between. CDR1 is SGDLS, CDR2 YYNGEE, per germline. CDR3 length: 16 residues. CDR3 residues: CASSVDPGGGGETQYF. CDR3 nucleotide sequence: TGTGCCAGCAGCGTAGATCCCGGGGGAGGTGGAGAGACCCAGTACTTC.

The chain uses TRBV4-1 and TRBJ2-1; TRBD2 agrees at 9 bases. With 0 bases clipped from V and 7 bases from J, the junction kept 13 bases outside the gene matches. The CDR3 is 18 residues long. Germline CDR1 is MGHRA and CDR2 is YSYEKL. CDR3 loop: CASSQDGRLAGVRNEQFF. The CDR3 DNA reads TGCGCCAGCAGCCAAGATGGGCGTTTAGCGGGAGTAAGGAATGAGCAGTTCTTC.

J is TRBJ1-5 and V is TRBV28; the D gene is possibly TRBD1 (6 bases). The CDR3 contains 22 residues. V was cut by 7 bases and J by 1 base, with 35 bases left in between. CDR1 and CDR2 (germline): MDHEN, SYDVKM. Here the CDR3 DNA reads TGTGCCAGCACCCCCCGGTACCCCACCCCTCATCGTGACAGGAGAAGCAATCAGCCCCAGCATTTT. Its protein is CASTPRYPTPHRDRRSNQPQHF.

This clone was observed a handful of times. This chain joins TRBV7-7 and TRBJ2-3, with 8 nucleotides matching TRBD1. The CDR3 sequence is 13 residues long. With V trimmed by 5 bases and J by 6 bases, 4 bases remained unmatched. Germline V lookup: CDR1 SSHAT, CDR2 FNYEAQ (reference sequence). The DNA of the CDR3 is TGTGCCAGCAGCCGGGACAGGCCCGATACGCAGTATTTT. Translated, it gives CASSRDRPDTQYF. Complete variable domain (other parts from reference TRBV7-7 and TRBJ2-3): GAGVSQSPRYKVTKRGQDVTLRCDPISSHATLYWYQQALGQGPEFLTYFNYEAQPDKSGLPSDRFSAERPEGSISTLTIQRTEQRDSAMYRCASSRDRPDTQYFGPGTRLTVL.

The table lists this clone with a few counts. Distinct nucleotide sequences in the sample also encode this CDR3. CDR3 region: CASSLGQGGQPQHF. DNA for the CDR3: TGTGCCAGCAGCCTGGGGCAGGGTGGTCAGCCCCAGCATTTT. V is TRBV5-6 and J is TRBJ1-5, with TRBD1 as a possible D gene (5 bases). The germline V gene has CDR1 SGHDT and CDR2 YYEEEE. This CDR3 is built from 14 residues. Deletions cut 4 bases from V and 6 bases from J, with 14 bases between. The full variable domain, rest sourced from reference TRBV5-6 and TRBJ1-5, is DAGVTQSPTHLIKTRGQQVTLRCSPKSGHDTVSWYQQALGQGPQFIFQYYEEEERQRGNFPDRFSGHQFPNYSSELNVNALLLGDSALYLCASSLGQGGQPQHFGDGTRLSIL.

CDR3 coding DNA: TGTGCCAGCAGTTTGGAGGGGGCTAAGTACGAGCAGTACTTC. This sequence encodes CASSLEGAKYEQYF. The chain joins TRBV27 to TRBJ2-7; maybe TRBD1 (7 bases). The CDR3 is 14 residues long. The germline V gene has CDR1 MNHEY and CDR2 SMNVEV (reference sequence). Trimming cost V 3 bases and J 4 bases, with 13 bases left between them.

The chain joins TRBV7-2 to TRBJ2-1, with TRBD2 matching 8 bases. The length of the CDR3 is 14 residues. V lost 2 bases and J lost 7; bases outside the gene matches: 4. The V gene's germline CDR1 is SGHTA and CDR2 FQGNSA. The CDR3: CASSLILAGNEQFF. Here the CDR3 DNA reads TGTGCCAGCAGCTTAATCCTAGCGGGTAATGAGCAGTTCTTC.

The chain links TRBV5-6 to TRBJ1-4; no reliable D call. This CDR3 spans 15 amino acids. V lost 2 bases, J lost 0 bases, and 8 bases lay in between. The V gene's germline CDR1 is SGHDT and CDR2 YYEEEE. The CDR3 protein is CASSFDTSTNEKLFF. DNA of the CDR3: TGTGCCAGCAGCTTCGACACTTCAACTAATGAAAAACTGTTTTTT.

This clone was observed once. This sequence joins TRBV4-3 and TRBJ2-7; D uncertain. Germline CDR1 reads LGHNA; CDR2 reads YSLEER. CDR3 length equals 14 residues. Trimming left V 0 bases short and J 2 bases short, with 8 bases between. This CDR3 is CASSQDFATYEQYF. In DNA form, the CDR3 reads TGCGCCAGCAGCCAAGATTTCGCGACCTACGAGCAGTACTTC.

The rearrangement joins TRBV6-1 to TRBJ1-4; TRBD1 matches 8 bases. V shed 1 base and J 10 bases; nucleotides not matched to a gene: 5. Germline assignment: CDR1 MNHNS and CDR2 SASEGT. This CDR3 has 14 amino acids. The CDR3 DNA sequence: TGTGCCAGCAGTGAAGGCCAGGGGGCTCGAAAACTGTTTTTT. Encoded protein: CASSEGQGARKLFF.

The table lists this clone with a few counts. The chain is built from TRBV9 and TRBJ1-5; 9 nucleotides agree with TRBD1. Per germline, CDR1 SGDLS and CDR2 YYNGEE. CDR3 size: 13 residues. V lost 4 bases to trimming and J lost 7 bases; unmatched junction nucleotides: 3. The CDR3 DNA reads TGTGCCAGCAGCACGACAGGGGGGCAGCCCCAGCATTTT. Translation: CASSTTGGQPQHF. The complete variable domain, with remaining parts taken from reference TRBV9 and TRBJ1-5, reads DSGVTQTPKHLITATGQRVTLRCSPRSGDLSVYWYQQSLDQGLQFLIQYYNGEERAKGNILERFSAQQFPDLHSELNLSSLELGDSALYFCASSTTGGQPQHFGDGTRLSIL.

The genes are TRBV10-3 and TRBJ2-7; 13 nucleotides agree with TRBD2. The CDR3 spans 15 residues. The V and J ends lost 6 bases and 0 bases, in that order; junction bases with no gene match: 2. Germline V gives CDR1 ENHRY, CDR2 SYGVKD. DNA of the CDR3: TGTGCCATCAGCGGACTAGCGGGAGTCTCCTACGAGCAGTACTTC. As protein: CAISGLAGVSYEQYF.

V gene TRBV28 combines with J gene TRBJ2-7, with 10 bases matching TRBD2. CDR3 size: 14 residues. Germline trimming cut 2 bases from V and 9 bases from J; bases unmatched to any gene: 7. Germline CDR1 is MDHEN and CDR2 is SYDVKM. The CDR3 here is CASSLLAGVPGQYF. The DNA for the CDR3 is TGTGCCAGCAGTTTACTAGCGGGGGTGCCCGGGCAGTACTTC.